Presented here are 26 T cell receptor beta chains from one specimen sequenced in a study of T cell repertoires in cytomegalovirus infection. The antigens these receptors bind are not known. TCRdb used MiXCR to reprocess the reads, holding one entry per CDR3 protein. There are some 54,000 distinct CDR3 sequences in the sample; 20% occur only once, and around three quarters lies in the top ten. The source material was CD8+ T cells from cultured PBMCs, sampled from culture after CMV antigen stimulation. The receptor source for this set is a human donor in good health (CMV status not recorded). Some clones in this sample may be carry-over from other donors' samples.

Of note for this clonotype: The junction and the germline gene differ at one end; a read error may be behind it. The V gene is TRBV6-1, the J gene TRBJ2-2, with 9 positions matching TRBD1. CDR3 length equals 11 residues. Germline values: CDR1 MNHNS, CDR2 SASEGT. Written as DNA, the CDR3 is TGTGTCAGCGGTTTCCGGGACAGGGAGTTTTTT. It yields the protein CVSGFRDREFF.

In this sample, this clonotype turned up a few times. V is TRBV19 and J is TRBJ2-3, with TRBD1 matching 9 bases. Germline CDR1 LNHDA, CDR2 SQIVND (reference sequence). V trimming: 6 bases; J trimming: 2 bases; junction bases outside the gene matches: 6. The CDR3 spans 15 residues. The CDR3 region is CASRSGQGATDTQYF. CDR3 sequence (DNA): TGTGCCAGTAGGTCGGGACAGGGAGCCACAGATACGCAGTATTTT.

A word on this clonotype: One end of the junction is discordant with germline, which a read error may explain. The rearrangement uses TRBV4-1 and TRBJ1-1; no clear D. CDR3 size: 14 residues. Germline V gene lookup returns CDR1 MGHRA and CDR2 YSYEKL. The CDR3 sequence: CASSQEWGNTEAFF. The CDR3 DNA follows: TGTGCCAGCAGCCAGGAATGGGGGAACACTGAAGCTTTCTTT.

The chain links TRBV6-2 or TRBV6-3 to TRBJ1-5; D is unresolved. V gave up 6 bases and J gave up 5 bases, with 8 bases separating them. Germline V gene lookup returns CDR1 MNHEY and CDR2 SVGEGT. The CDR3 runs to 12 residues. The CDR3 here is CASSSGYQPQHF. CDR3 coding DNA: TGTGCCAGCAGCTCAGGTTATCAGCCCCAGCATTTT.

This clonotype was observed at least ten times. The genes are TRBV7-2 and TRBJ2-1; D might be TRBD2 (7 bases). V lost 1 base, J lost 7 bases, and 20 bases lay in between. The CDR3 totals 17 residues. In germline, CDR1 is SGHTA, CDR2 FQGNSA. The CDR3 sequence: CASSLDLGGGITNEQFF. In DNA form, the CDR3 reads TGTGCCAGCAGCTTAGACCTTGGGGGGGGCATTACGAATGAGCAGTTCTTC.

In its sample, this clonotype was seen a few times. V usage is TRBV7-2 and J usage is TRBJ1-1; D remains ambiguous. The CDR3 is 13 amino acids. V dropped 5 bases and J dropped 1 base, with 8 bases sitting between them. Germline lookup yields CDR1 SGHTA and CDR2 FQGNSA. The CDR3 DNA reads TGTGCCAGCAGCCCACGGGGGAACACTGAAGCTTTCTTT. Protein: CASSPRGNTEAFF. Looking up the rest from reference TRBV7-2 and TRBJ1-1 gives the full variable domain: GAGVSQSPSNKVTEKGKDVELRCDPISGHTALYWYRQSLGQGLEFLIYFQGNSAPDKSGLPSDRFSAERTGGSVSTLTIQRTQQEDSAVYLCASSPRGNTEAFFGQGTRLTVV.

The V call is TRBV11-2, the J call TRBJ2-7; D is ambiguous. The CDR3 length is 17 residues. The V and J ends lost 0 bases and 1 base respectively, with 16 bases between them. Germline CDR1 SGHAT, CDR2 FQNNGV. The CDR3 DNA is TGTGCCAGCAGCTTAGATCTTAGGACCGTCCCGTCCTACGAGCAGTACTTC. It translates to CASSLDLRTVPSYEQYF.

This clonotype was counted only a few times. This rearrangement joins TRBV20-1 to TRBJ2-1, with D perhaps being TRBD1 or TRBD2 (5 bases each). CDR1 and CDR2 from the germline V gene are DFQATT and SNEGSKA (reference sequence). Trimming cost V 1 base and J 3 bases, with 7 bases left between them. There are 13 residues in the CDR3. The CDR3 sequence is CSARGDLYNEQFF. DNA of the CDR3: TGCAGTGCTAGAGGGGACCTCTACAATGAGCAGTTCTTC.

This clonotype has a handful of counts. The chain uses TRBV11-2 and TRBJ1-1; D is unclear. Germline V lookup: CDR1 SGHAT, CDR2 FQNNGV. The germline V and J ends were trimmed by 1 base and 1 base, with 10 bases remaining between them. This CDR3 is built from 15 residues. The CDR3 region has the DNA TGTGCCAGCAGCTTAGTTGGCAGTCAGAACACTGAAGCTTTCTTT. It translates to CASSLVGSQNTEAFF.

The rearrangement joins TRBV6-2 or TRBV6-3 to TRBJ1-5; D possibly corresponds to TRBD1 (5 bases). Germline values: CDR1 MNHEY, CDR2 SVGEGT. The V end lost 4 bases, the J end lost 0 bases, and 16 bases lay between the germline ends. The CDR3 contains 17 residues. CDR3 nucleotide sequence: TGTGCCAGCAGTTGGGACGCACCCCGAAATAGCAATCAGCCCCAGCATTTT. It translates to CASSWDAPRNSNQPQHF.

The chain has TRBV4-1 and TRBJ2-7; no firm D call. The CDR3 spans 15 residues. V gave up 4 bases and J gave up 0 bases, with 13 bases separating them. CDR1 is MGHRA, CDR2 YSYEKL, per germline. CDR3 region: CASSRGSPSSYEQYF. The CDR3 DNA sequence: TGCGCCAGCAGCCGAGGATCCCCGAGCTCCTACGAGCAGTACTTC.

This clonotype has just a few counts. The CDR3, as DNA: TGTGCCAGCAGTCCGCTAGCGTTTAGCACAGATACGCAGTATTTT. Translation: CASSPLAFSTDTQYF. The genes are TRBV6-5 and TRBJ2-3; D might be TRBD2 (6 bases). The CDR3 has 15 amino acids. V was trimmed by 5 bases and J by 0 bases, leaving 12 bases between them. CDR1 and CDR2 (germline): MNHEY, SVGAGI.

This clonotype was counted between two and nine times. The CDR3 nucleotides read TGTGCCAGCACCACTGAGCGGGGGCCGTACAATGAGCAGTTCTTC. Amino acid sequence: CASTTERGPYNEQFF. The genes are TRBV7-8 and TRBJ2-1, with 8 bases fitting TRBD2. Germline assignment: CDR1 SGHVS and CDR2 FQNEAQ. This CDR3 has 15 residues. Unmatched junction bases numbered 9, after V lost 7 bases and J lost 4 bases.

The sample holds a few counts of this clonotype. J is TRBJ2-7 and V is TRBV10-3; no clear D. The CDR3 consists of 13 residues. The germline V gene encodes CDR1 ENHRY and CDR2 SYGVKD. Trimming left V 2 bases short and J 6 bases short, with 11 bases between. CDR3 DNA sequence: TGTGCCATCAGTGAGACGCAGTATGGCGAGCAGTACTTC. This gives the protein CAISETQYGEQYF.

The chain is built from TRBV9 and TRBJ2-1; TRBD1 matches 9 bases. J gave up 8 bases and V 7 bases, and 4 bases lay outside the gene matches. The CDR3 sequence is 12 residues long. Looked up from germline, CDR1 is SGDLS and CDR2 is YYNGEE. In DNA, the CDR3 is TGTGCCAGCCAGGGACAGGGCTATGAGCAGTTCTTC. It is translated as CASQGQGYEQFF. The full variable domain, its missing parts supplied by reference TRBV9 and TRBJ2-1, is DSGVTQTPKHLITATGQRVTLRCSPRSGDLSVYWYQQSLDQGLQFLIQYYNGEERAKGNILERFSAQQFPDLHSELNLSSLELGDSALYFCASQGQGYEQFFGPGTRLTVL.

This clonotype was counted at least ten times. This chain uses TRBV29-1 with TRBJ2-1; D is undetermined. The CDR3 length is 16 residues. The V end lost 2 bases, the J end lost 0 bases, and 14 bases lay between the germline ends. Germline V gives CDR1 SQVTM, CDR2 ANQGSEA. Written as DNA, the CDR3 is TGCAGCGTTGAACCGCCTGGGCGGTCCTCCTACAATGAGCAGTTCTTC. The encoded protein is CSVEPPGRSSYNEQFF.

This clonotype was detected only once. The chain carries TRBV7-9 and TRBJ2-1; D call uncertain. The V gene lost 4 bases and the J gene lost 4 bases, with 20 bases spanning the gap. The germline V gene encodes CDR1 SEHNR and CDR2 FQNEAQ (reference sequence). The CDR3 totals 17 residues. The CDR3 sequence: CASSSLSQRRRYNEQFF. In DNA form, the CDR3 reads TGTGCCAGCAGCTCTTTATCACAACGACGAAGGTACAATGAGCAGTTCTTC. Full variable domain (rest looked up from reference TRBV7-9 and TRBJ2-1): DTGVSQNPRHKITKRGQNVTFRCDPISEHNRLYWYRQTLGQGPEFLTYFQNEAQLEKSRLLSDRFSAERPKGSFSTLEIQRTEQGDSAMYLCASSSLSQRRRYNEQFFGPGTRLTVL.

There are a few counts of this clonotype. V gene TRBV20-1 combines with J gene TRBJ2-1, with a possible D match to TRBD2 (6 bases). The CDR3 extends over 15 amino acids. Germline CDR1 and CDR2: DFQATT and SNEGSKA (reference sequence). The ends were cut back, 0 bases at V and 7 bases at J, with 16 bases in the middle. Here the CDR3 reads CSARDPGGDSNEQFF. The CDR3 coding sequence is TGCAGTGCTAGAGATCCGGGCGGGGATAGTAATGAGCAGTTCTTC.

This clonotype was counted between two and nine times. The chain joins TRBV12-5 to TRBJ2-7; 7 bases are shared with TRBD1. The CDR3 sequence is 13 residues long. Germline values: CDR1 LGHNT, CDR2 FRNRAP. V trimming: 6 bases; J trimming: 7 bases; junction bases outside the gene matches: 9. The chain's CDR3 is CASGYTGVWEQYF. In nucleotides, the CDR3 is TGTGCTAGTGGATATACAGGGGTCTGGGAGCAGTACTTC.

J is TRBJ1-6 and V is TRBV12-5; D ambiguous. Germline V gene sequence: CDR1 LGHNT, CDR2 FRNRAP. Trimming removed 1 base at V and 8 bases at J, with 6 bases between. The CDR3 is made up of 13 amino acids. CDR3 DNA sequence: TGTGCTAGTGGTTTGGGTCCATATTCACCCCTCCACTTT. As protein: CASGLGPYSPLHF.

The chain is built from TRBV11-3 and TRBJ2-3, with D perhaps matching TRBD1 (5 bases). The CDR3 has 14 amino acids. Trimming took off 4 bases at V and 3 bases at J, with 11 bases between the two ends. Per germline, CDR1 SGHNT and CDR2 YENEEA. Here the CDR3 DNA reads TGTGCCAGCAGCTCGACAGACACTACAGATACGCAGTATTTT. Translation: CASSSTDTTDTQYF. Full variable domain (outside the CDR3, taken from reference TRBV11-3 and TRBJ2-3): EAGVVQSPRYKIIEKKQPVAFWCNPISGHNTLYWYLQNLGQGPELLIRYENEEAVDDSQLPKDRFSAERLKGVDSTLKIQPAELGDSAVYLCASSSTDTTDTQYFGPGTRLTVL.

The chain employs TRBV4-1 and TRBJ2-1; D is undetermined. Germline CDR1 reads MGHRA; CDR2 reads YSYEKL. The CDR3 consists of 12 residues. Trimming stripped 0 bases from V and 7 bases from J, with 4 bases between. In DNA, the CDR3 is TGCGCCAGCAGCCAAGAGGCTAATGAGCAGTTCTTC. Encoded protein: CASSQEANEQFF.

This clonotype was detected only a few times. V usage is TRBV27 and J usage is TRBJ2-5, with D maybe TRBD2 (6 bases). The V gene's germline CDR1 is MNHEY and CDR2 SMNVEV (reference sequence). V was clipped by 1 base and J by 1 base, with 10 bases between them. The length of the CDR3 is 15 residues. The CDR3 DNA reads TGTGCCAGCAGTTTATTTGTGGGGGGCCAAGAGACCCAGTACTTC. It specifies CASSLFVGGQETQYF.

This clonotype was seen more than once but under ten times. The chain recombines TRBV6-2 or TRBV6-3 with TRBJ1-1; the D is unclear. The CDR3 runs 12 residues. Germline V gives CDR1 MNHEY, CDR2 SVGEGT. V dropped 8 bases and J dropped 4 bases, with 11 bases sitting between them. The CDR3 nucleotides are TGTGCCAGCCTTTCGGCGGGCACTGAAGCTTTCTTT. Residues: CASLSAGTEAFF.

This clonotype appeared many times. The genes are TRBV6-4 and TRBJ2-3, with 11 bases that match TRBD2. Germline V gives CDR1 MRHNA, CDR2 SNTAGT. V trimming: 4 bases; J trimming: 4 bases; junction bases outside the gene matches: 1. CDR3 length equals 14 residues. CDR3 coding DNA: TGTGCCAGCAGTGGACTAGCGGGGTCAGATACGCAGTATTTT. Residues: CASSGLAGSDTQYF.

A few counts support this clonotype. The chain employs TRBV7-8 and TRBJ2-2; no reliable D call. This CDR3 region has 11 residues. The V end lost 10 bases, the J end lost 7 bases, and 10 bases lay between the germline ends. Germline V gene data show CDR1 as SGHVS and CDR2 as FQNEAQ. This CDR3 is CATLLNGELFF. DNA for the CDR3: TGTGCCACCCTATTGAACGGGGAGCTGTTTTTT.